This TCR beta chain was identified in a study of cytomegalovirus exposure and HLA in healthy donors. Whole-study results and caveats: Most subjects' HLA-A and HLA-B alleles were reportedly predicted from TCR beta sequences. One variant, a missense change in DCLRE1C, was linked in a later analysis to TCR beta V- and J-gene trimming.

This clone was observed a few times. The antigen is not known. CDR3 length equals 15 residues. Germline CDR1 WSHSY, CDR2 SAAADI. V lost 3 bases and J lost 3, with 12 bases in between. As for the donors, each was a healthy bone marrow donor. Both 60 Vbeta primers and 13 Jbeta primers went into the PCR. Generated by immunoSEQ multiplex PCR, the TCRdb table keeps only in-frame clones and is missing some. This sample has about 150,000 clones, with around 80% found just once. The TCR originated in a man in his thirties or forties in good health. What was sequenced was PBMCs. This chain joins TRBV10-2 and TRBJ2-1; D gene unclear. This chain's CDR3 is CASSDGRRGYNEQFF. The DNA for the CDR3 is TGCGCCAGCAGTGATGGTAGGAGAGGCTACAATGAGCAGTTCTTC.